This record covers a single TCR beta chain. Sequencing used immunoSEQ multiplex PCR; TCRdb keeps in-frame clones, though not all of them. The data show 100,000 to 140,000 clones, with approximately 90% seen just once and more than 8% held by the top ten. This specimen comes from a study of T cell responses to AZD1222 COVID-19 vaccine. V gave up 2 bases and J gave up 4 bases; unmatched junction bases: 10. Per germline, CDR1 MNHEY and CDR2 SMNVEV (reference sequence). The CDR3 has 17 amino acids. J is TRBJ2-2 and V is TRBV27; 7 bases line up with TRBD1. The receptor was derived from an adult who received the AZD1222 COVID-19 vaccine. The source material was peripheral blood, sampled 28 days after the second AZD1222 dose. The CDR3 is CASSLTGEGPSTGELFF. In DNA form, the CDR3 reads TGTGCCAGCAGTTTAACAGGGGAAGGCCCCTCCACCGGGGAGCTGTTTTTT.